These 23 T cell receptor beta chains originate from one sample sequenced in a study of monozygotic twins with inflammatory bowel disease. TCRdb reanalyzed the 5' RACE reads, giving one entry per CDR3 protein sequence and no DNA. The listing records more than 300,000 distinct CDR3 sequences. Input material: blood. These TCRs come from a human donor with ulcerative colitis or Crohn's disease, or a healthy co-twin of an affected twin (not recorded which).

CDR3 loop: CASSFSRRGQLYTEAFF. V is TRBV11-1 and J is TRBJ1-1; the TCRdb D gene call, TRBD1, has no DNA to confirm it. The CDR3 consists of 17 residues. Germline V gene data show CDR1 as SGHAT and CDR2 as FQDESV (reference sequence).

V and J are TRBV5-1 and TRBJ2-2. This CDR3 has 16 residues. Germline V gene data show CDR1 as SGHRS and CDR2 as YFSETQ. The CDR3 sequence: CASSIFLGANTGELFF.

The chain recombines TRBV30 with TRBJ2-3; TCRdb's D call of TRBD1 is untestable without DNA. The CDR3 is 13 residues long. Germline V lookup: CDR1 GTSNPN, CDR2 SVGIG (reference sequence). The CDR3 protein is CARQGSSTDTQYF.

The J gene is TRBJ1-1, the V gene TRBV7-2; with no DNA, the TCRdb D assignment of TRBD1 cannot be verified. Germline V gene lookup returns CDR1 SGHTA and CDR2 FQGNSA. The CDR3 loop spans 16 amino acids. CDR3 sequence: CASSPTGGRTNTEAFF. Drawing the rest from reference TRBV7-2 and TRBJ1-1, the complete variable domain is GAGVSQSPSNKVTEKGKDVELRCDPISGHTALYWYRQSLGQGLEFLIYFQGNSAPDKSGLPSDRFSAERTGGSVSTLTIQRTQQEDSAVYLCASSPTGGRTNTEAFFGQGTRLTVV.

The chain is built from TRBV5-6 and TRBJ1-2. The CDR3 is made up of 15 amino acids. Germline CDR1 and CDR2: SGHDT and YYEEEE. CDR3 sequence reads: CASRIWIGKNYGYTF.

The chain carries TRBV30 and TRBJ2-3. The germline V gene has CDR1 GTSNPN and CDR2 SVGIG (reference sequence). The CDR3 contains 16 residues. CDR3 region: CAWSVRTARPTDTQYF.

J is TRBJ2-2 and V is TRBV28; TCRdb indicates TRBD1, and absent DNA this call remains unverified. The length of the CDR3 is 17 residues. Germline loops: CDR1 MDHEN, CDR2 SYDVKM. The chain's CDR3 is CASSSPRDRVFGGELFF.

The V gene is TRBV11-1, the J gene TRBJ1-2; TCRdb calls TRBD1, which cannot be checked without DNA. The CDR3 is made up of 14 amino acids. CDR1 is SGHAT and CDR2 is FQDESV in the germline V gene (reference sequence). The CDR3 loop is CASSQGGQGGGYTF.

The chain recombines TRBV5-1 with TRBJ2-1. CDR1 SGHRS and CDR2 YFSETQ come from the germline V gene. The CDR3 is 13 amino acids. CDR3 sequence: CASSWDSCNEQFF.

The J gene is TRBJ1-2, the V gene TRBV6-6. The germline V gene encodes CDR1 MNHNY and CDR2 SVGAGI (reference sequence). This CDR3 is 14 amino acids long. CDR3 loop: CASSYSNQESGYTF.

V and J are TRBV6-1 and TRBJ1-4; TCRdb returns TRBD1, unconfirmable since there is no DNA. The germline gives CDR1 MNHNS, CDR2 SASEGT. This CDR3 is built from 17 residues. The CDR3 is CAGGDRTGPSTNEKLFF.

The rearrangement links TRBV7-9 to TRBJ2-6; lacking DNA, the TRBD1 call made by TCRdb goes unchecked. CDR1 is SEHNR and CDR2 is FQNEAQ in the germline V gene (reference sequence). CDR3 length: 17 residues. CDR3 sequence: CASSLPGTPGGANVLTF.

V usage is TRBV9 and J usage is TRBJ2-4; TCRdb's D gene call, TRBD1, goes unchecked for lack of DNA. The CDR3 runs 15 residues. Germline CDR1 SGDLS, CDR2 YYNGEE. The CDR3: CASSVGVGGSNIQYF.

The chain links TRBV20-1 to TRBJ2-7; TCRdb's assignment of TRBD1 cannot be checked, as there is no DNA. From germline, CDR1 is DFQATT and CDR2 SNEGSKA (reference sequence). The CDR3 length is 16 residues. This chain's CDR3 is CSASGWLRGESGEQYF.

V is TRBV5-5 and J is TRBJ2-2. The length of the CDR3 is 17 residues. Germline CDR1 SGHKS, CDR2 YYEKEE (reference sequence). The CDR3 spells CASSLGVLTANTGELFF.

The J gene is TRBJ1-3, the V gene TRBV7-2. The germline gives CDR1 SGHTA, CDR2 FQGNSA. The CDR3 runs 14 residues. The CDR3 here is CASSDRTLINTIYF. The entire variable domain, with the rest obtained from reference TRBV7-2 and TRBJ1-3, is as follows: GAGVSQSPSNKVTEKGKDVELRCDPISGHTALYWYRQSLGQGLEFLIYFQGNSAPDKSGLPSDRFSAERTGGSVSTLTIQRTQQEDSAVYLCASSDRTLINTIYFGEGSWLTVV.

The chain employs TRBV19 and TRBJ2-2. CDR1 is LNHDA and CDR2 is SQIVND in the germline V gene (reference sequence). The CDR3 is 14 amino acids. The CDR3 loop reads CASTQAGDTGELFF. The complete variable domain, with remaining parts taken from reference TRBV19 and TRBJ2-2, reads DGGITQSPKYLFRKEGQNVTLSCEQNLNHDAMYWYRQDPGQGLRLIYYSQIVNDFQKGDIAEGYSVSREKKESFPLTVTSAQKNPTAFYLCASTQAGDTGELFFGEGSRLTVL.

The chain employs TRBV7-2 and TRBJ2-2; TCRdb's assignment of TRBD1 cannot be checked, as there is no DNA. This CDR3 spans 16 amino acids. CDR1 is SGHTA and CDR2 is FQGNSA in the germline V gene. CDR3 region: CASSFRQDENTGELFF.

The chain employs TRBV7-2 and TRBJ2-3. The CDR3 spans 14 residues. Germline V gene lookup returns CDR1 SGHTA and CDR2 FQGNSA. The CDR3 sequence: CASSLAGLADTQYF.

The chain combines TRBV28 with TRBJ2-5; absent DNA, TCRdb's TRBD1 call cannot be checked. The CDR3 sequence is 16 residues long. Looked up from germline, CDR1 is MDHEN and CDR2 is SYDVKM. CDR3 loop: CASSLLSRGVQETQYF.

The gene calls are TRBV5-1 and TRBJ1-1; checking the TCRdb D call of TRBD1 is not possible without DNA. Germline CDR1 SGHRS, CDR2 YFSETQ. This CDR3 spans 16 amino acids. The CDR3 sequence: CASSPGPGQGKTEAFF.

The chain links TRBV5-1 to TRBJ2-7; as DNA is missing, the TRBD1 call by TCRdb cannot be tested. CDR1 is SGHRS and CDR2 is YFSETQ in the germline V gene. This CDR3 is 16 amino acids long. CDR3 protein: CASSWGSTGSGGEQYF.

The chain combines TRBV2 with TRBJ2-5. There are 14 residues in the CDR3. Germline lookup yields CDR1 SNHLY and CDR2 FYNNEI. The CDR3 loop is CASSIGGGQETQYF.